The TCR beta chain described here comes from a study of metastatic and nonmetastatic thyroid tumors. Overall study: Samples came from malignant and benign thyroid patients, and repertoires were compared across blood and tumor or nodule tissue.

At least ten counts were recorded for this clone. As yet, its antigen is unknown. Thyroid surgery had not been preceded by any treatment in any patient. General observations from the study: Malignant thyroid tumors reportedly exceeded benign nodules significantly in TCR beta diversity, with the difference appearing in blood and tumor.

Authors' data handling: A classifier of distant metastasis in papillary thyroid cancer was built from CDR3 differences (across clinicopathological groups). TCRdb ran MiXCR on the PCR reads. These V and J calls rely on TCRdb rather than the paper's analysis. The sample contains 64,000 or so clones, 15% to 20% of which appear only once. This clonotype was sampled from a male donor with papillary thyroid cancer or a benign thyroid nodule (not recorded which). Some clones in this sample may be carry-over from other donors' samples. The sample was blood.

CDR3 DNA sequence: TGTGCCAGCAGTTCGGGCGGGGGTGCGGCTGAAGCTTTCTTT. As protein: CASSSGGGAAEAFF. This chain connects TRBV5-6 to TRBJ1-1; TRBD1 might be the D (5 bases). The length of the CDR3 is 14 residues. V was pared by 5 bases and J by 6 bases, with 17 bases between. Germline CDR1 reads SGHDT; CDR2 reads YYEEEE.